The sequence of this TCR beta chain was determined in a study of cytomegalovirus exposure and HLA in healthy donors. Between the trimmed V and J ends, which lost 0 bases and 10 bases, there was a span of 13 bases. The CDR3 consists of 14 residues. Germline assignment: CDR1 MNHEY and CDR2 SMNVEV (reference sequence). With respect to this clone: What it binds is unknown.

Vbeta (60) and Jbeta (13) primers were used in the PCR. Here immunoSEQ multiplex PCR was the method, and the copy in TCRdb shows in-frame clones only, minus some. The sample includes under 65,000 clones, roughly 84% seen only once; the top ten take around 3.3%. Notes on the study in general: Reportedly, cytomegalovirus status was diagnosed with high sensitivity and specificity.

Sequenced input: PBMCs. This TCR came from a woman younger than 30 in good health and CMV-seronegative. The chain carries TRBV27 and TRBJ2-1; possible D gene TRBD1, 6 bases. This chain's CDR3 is CASSLSYRAREQFF. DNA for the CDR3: TGTGCCAGCAGTTTATCGTACAGGGCGCGCGAGCAGTTCTTC.